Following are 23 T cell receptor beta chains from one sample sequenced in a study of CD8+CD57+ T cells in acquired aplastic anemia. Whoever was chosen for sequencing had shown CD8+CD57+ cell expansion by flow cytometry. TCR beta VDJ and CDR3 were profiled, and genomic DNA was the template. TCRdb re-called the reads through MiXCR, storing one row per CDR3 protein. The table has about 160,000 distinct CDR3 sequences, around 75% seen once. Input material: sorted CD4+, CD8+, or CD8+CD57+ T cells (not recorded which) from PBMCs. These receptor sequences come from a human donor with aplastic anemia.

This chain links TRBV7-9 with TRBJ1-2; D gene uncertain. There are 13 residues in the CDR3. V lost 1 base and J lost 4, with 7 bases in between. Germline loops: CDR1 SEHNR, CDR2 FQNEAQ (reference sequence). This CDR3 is CASSLGAVYGYTF. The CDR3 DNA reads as TGTGCCAGCAGCTTAGGGGCAGTCTATGGCTACACCTTC.

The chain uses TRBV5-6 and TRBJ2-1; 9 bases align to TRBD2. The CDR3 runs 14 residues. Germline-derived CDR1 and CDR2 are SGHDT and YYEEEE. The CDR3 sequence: CARRGGRVSNEQFF. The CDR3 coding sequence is TGTGCTAGGCGCGGCGGGAGGGTCAGCAATGAGCAGTTCTTC.

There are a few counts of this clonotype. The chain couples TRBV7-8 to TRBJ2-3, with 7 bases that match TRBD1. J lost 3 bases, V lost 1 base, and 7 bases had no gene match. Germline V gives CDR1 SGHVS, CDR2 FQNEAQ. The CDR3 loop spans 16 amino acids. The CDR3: CASSLDGDSRTDTQYF. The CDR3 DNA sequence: TGTGCCAGCAGCTTAGATGGGGACAGCAGAACAGATACGCAGTATTTT.

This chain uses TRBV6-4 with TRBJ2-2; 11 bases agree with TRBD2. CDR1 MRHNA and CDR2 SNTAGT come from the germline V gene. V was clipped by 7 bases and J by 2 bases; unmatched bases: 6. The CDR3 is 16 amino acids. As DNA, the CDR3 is TGTGCCAGCACCATGACTAGCGGGGACAACACCGGGGAGCTGTTTTTT. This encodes CASTMTSGDNTGELFF.

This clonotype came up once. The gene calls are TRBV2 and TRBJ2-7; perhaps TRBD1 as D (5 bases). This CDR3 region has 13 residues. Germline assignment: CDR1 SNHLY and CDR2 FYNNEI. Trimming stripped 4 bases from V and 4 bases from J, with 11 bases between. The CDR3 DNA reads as TGTGCCAGCAGTGCACAGGTGGGGTACGAGCAGTACTTC. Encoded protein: CASSAQVGYEQYF.

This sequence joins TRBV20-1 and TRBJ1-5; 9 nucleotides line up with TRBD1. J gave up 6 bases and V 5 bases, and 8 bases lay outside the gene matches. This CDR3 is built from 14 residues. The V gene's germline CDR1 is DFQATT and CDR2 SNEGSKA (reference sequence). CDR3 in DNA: TGCAGTGCTTCCGACAGGGGGGGAGGTCAGCCCCAGCATTTT. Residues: CSASDRGGGQPQHF.

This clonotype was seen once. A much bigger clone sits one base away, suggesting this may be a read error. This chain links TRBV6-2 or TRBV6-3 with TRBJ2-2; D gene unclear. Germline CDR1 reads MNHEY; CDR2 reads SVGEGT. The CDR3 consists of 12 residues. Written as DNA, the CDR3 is TGTGCCGGCAGCATCGGGTCCAGGGAGCTGTTTTTT. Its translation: CAGSIGSRELFF.

Here the CDR3 DNA reads TGTGCCAGCAGACAAGTGCAGGGCTATGGCTACACCTTC. It specifies CASRQVQGYGYTF. This chain joins TRBV7-9 and TRBJ1-2, with a weak D call TRBD1 (5 bases). Trimming left V 6 bases short and J 4 bases short, with 12 bases between. The V gene's germline CDR1 is SEHNR and CDR2 FQNEAQ (reference sequence). The CDR3 length is 13 residues.

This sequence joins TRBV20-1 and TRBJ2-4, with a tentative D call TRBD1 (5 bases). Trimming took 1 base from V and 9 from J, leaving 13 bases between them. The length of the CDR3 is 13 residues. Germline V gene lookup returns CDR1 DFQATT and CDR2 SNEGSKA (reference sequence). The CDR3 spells CSARGPRALIQYF. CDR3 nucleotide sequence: TGCAGTGCTAGAGGACCCAGGGCGCTCATTCAGTACTTC.

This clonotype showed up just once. The CDR3 sequence: CASRSRGGTEAFF. The CDR3, as DNA: TGTGCCAGCAGATCCAGGGGGGGCACTGAAGCTTTCTTT. This chain connects TRBV6-4 to TRBJ1-1; 7 bases match TRBD1. V shed 6 bases, J shed 4 bases, and the junction held 5 bases outside the gene matches. The length of the CDR3 is 13 residues. Germline loops: CDR1 MRHNA, CDR2 SNTAGT.

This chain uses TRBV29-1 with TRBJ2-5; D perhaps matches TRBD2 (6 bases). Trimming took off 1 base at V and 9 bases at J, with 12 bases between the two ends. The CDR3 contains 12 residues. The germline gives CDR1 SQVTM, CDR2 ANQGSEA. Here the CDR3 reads CSVEGMGEAQYF. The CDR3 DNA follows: TGCAGCGTTGAAGGGATGGGGGAGGCCCAGTACTTC.

The CDR3 spells CASSLGRGWNTEAFF. As DNA, the CDR3 is TGTGCCAGCAGCTTAGGTCGGGGATGGAATACTGAAGCTTTCTTT. The chain links TRBV7-9 to TRBJ1-1, with D unclear. The CDR3 covers 15 residues. The V and J ends lost 1 base and 5 bases respectively, with 14 bases between them. Per germline, CDR1 SEHNR and CDR2 FQNEAQ (reference sequence).

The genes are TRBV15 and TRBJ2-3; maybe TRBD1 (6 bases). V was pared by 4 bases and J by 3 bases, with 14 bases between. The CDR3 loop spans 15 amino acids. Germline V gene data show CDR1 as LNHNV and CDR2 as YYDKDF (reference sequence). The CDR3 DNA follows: TGTGCCACCAGCAAGGCCAGGGGACCGACAGATACGCAGTATTTT. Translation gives CATSKARGPTDTQYF.

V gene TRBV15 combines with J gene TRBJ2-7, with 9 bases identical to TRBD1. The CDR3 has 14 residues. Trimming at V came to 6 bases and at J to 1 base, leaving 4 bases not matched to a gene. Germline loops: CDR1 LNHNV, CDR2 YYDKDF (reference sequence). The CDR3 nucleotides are TGTGCCACCAGTCCGGGACAGGGATCCTACGAGCAGTACTTC. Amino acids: CATSPGQGSYEQYF.

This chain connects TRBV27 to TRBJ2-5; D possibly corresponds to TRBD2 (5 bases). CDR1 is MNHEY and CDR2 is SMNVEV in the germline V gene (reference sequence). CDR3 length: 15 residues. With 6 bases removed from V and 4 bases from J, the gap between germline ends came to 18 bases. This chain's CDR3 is CASSMGLSAGETQYF. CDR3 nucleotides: TGTGCCAGCAGCATGGGTTTGTCGGCGGGAGAGACCCAGTACTTC.

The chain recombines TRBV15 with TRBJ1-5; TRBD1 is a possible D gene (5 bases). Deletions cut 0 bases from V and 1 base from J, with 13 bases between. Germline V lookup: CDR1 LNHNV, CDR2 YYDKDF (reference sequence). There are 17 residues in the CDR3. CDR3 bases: TGTGCCACCAGCAGAGATAGGGGCAGCAAAAGCAATCAGCCCCAGCATTTT. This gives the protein CATSRDRGSKSNQPQHF.

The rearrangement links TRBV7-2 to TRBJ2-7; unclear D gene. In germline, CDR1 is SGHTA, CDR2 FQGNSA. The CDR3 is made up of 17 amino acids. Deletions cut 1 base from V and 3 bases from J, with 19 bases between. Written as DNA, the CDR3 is TGTGCCAGCAGCTTAGATTCCAGGACGGCCCAGTTCTACGAGCAGTACTTC. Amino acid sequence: CASSLDSRTAQFYEQYF. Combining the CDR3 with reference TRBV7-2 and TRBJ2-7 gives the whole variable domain GAGVSQSPSNKVTEKGKDVELRCDPISGHTALYWYRQSLGQGLEFLIYFQGNSAPDKSGLPSDRFSAERTGGSVSTLTIQRTQQEDSAVYLCASSLDSRTAQFYEQYFGPGTRLTVT.

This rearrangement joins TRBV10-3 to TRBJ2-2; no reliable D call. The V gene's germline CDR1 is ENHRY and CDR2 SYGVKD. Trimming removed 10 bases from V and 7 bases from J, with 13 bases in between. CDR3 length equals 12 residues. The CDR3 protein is CASNRLDGELFF. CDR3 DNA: TGTGCCAGCAACAGACTTGACGGGGAGCTGTTTTTT.

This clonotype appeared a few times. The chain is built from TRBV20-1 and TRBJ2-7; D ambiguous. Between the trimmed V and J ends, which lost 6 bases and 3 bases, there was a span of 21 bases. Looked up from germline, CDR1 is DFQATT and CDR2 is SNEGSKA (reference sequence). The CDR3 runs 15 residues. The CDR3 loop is CSAPTPGVDNYEQYF. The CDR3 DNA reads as TGCAGTGCCCCCACGCCGGGCGTCGATAACTACGAGCAGTACTTC.

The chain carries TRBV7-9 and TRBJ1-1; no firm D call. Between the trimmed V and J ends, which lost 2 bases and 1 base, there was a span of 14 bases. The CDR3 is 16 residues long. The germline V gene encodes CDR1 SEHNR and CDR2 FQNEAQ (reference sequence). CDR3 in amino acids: CASSLLGGVGNTEAFF. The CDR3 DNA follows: TGTGCCAGCAGCTTATTGGGTGGTGTAGGGAACACTGAAGCTTTCTTT. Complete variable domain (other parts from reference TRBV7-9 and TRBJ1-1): DTGVSQNPRHKITKRGQNVTFRCDPISEHNRLYWYRQTLGQGPEFLTYFQNEAQLEKSRLLSDRFSAERPKGSFSTLEIQRTEQGDSAMYLCASSLLGGVGNTEAFFGQGTRLTVV.

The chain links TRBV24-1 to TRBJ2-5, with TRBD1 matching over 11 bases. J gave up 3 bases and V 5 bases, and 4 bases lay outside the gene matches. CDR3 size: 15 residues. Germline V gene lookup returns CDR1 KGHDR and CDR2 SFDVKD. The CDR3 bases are TGTGCCACCAGTGCCGGGACAGGGGGGAAAGAGACCCAGTACTTC. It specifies CATSAGTGGKETQYF.

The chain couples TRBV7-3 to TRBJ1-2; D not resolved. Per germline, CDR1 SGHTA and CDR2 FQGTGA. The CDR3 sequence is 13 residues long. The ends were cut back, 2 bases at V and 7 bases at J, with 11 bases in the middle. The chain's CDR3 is CASSLAVRSGYTF. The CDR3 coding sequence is TGTGCCAGCAGCTTAGCGGTTAGAAGTGGCTACACCTTC.

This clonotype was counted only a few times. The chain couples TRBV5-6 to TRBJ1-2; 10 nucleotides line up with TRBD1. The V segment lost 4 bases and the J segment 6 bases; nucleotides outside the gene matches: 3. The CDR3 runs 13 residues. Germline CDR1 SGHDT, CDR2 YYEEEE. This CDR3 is CASSLDRGHGYTF. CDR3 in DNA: TGTGCCAGCAGCCTCGACAGGGGGCATGGCTACACCTTC.